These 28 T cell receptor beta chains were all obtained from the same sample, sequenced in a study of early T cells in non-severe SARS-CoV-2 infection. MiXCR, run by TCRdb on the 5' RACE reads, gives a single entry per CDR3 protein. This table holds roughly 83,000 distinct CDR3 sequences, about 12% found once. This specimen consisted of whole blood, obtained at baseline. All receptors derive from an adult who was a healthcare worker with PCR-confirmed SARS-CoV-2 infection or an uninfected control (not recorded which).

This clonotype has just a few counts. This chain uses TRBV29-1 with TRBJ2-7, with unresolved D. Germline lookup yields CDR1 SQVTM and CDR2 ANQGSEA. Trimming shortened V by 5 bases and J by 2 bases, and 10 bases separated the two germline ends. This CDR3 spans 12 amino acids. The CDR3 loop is CSVRSRAYEQYF. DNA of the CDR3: TGCAGCGTTCGCTCCCGGGCCTACGAGCAGTACTTC.

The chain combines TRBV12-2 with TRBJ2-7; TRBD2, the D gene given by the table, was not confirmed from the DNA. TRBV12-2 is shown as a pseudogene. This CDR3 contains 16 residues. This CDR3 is CASRLGSGALSYEQYF. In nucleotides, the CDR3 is TGTGCAAGTCGCTTAGGTTCCGGGGCCCTATCCTACGAGCAGTACTTC.

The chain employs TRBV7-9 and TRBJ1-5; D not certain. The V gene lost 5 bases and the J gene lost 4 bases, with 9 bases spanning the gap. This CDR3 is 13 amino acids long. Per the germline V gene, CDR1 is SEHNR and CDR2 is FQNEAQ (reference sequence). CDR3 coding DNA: TGTGCCAGCAGCCCGGGAGTTAATCAGCCCCAGCATTTT. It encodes CASSPGVNQPQHF. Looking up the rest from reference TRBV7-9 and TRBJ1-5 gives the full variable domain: DTGVSQNPRHKITKRGQNVTFRCDPISEHNRLYWYRQTLGQGPEFLTYFQNEAQLEKSRLLSDRFSAERPKGSFSTLEIQRTEQGDSAMYLCASSPGVNQPQHFGDGTRLSIL.

The DNA for the CDR3 is TGCAGCGTCGCCCCTCCGACAGGGTCGTACAATGAGCAGTTCTTC. It translates to CSVAPPTGSYNEQFF. The chain is built from TRBV29-1 and TRBJ2-1; 7 bases align to TRBD1. The ends lost 6 bases at V and 4 bases at J; junction bases unmatched: 12. The CDR3 spans 15 residues. Germline V lookup: CDR1 SQVTM, CDR2 ANQGSEA.

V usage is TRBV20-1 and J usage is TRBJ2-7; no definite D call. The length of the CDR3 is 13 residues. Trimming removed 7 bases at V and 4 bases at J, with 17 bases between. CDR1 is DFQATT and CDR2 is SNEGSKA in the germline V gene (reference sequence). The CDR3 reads CSVPSDREYEQYF. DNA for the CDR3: TGCAGTGTCCCCTCAGACCGAGAATACGAGCAGTACTTC.

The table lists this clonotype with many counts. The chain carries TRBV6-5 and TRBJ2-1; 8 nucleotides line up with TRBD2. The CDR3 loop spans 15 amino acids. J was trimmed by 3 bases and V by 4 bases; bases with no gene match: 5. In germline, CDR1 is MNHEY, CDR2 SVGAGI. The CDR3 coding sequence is TGTGCCAGCAGTTCACCGGGACTAGTCTACAATGAGCAGTTCTTC. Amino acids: CASSSPGLVYNEQFF.

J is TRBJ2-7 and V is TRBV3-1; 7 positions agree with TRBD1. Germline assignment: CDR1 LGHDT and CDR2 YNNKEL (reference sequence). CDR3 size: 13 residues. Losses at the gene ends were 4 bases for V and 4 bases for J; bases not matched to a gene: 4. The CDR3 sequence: CASSPTGVYEQYF. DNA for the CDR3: TGTGCCAGCAGCCCCACAGGGGTGTACGAGCAGTACTTC.

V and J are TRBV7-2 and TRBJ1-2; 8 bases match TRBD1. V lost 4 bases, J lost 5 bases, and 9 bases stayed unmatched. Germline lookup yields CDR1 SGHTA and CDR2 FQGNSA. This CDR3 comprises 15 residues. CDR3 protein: CASSYGPGGQYGYTF. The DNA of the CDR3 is TGTGCCAGCAGCTACGGGCCAGGGGGCCAGTATGGCTACACCTTC.

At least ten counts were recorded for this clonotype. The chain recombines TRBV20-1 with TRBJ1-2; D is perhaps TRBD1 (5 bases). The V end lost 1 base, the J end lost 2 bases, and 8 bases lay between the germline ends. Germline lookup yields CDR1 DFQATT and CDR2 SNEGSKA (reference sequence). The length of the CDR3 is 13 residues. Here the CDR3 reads CSARGEGNYGYTF. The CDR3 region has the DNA TGCAGTGCTAGAGGGGAGGGGAACTATGGCTACACCTTC.

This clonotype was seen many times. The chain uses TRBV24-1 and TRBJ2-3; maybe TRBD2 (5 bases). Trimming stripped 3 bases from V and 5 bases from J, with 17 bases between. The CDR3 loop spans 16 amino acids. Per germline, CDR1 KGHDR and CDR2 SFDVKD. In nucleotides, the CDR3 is TGTGCCACCAGTGATCCGAGCGTGGAGGAGAAAGATACGCAGTATTTT. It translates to CATSDPSVEEKDTQYF.

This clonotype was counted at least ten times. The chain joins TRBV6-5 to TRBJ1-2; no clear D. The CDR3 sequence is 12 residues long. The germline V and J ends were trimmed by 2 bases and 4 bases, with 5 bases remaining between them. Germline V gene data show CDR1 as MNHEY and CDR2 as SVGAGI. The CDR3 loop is CASSYAGYGYTF. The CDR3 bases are TGTGCCAGCAGTTACGCCGGCTATGGCTACACCTTC.

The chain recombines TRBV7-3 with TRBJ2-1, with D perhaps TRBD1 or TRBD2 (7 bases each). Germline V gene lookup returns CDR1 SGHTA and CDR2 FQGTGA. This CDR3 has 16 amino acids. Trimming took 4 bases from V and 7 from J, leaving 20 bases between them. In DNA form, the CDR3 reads TGTGCCAGCAGCTCCGGGAAACAGGGGAGGGGGAATGAGCAGTTCTTC. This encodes CASSSGKQGRGNEQFF.

CDR3 in amino acids: CSVISALTGGTDTQYF. The CDR3 coding sequence is TGCAGCGTTATCTCGGCTTTGACAGGTGGCACAGATACGCAGTATTTT. The chain uses TRBV29-1 and TRBJ2-3; a possible D gene is TRBD1 (6 bases). The length of the CDR3 is 16 residues. Germline CDR1 reads SQVTM; CDR2 reads ANQGSEA. Deletions cut 5 bases from V and 1 base from J, with 19 bases between.

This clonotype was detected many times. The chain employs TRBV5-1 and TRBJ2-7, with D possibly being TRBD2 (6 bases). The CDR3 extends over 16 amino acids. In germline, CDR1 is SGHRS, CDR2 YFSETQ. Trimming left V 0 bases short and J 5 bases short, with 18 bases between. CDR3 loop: CASSLALGTLGDEQYF. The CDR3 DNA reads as TGCGCCAGCAGCTTGGCGTTGGGGACTTTAGGTGACGAGCAGTACTTC.

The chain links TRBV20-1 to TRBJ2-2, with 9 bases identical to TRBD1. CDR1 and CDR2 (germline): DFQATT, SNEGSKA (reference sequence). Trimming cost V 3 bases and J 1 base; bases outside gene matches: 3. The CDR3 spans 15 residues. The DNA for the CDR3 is TGCAGTGCTAGCGTGGGACAGGGGAACACCGGGGAGCTGTTTTTT. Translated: CSASVGQGNTGELFF.

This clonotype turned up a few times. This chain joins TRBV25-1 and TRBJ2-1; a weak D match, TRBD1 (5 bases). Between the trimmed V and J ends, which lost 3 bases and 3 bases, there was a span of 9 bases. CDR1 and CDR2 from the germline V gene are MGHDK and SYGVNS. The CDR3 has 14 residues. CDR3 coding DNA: TGTGCCAGCAGTGACAGGGTCTACTACAATGAGCAGTTCTTC. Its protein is CASSDRVYYNEQFF.

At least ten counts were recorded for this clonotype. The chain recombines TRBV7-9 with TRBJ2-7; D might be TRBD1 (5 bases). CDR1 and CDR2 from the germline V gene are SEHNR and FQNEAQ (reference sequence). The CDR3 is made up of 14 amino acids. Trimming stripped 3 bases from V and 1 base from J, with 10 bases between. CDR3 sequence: CASSFGGQSYEQYF. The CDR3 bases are TGTGCCAGCAGCTTTGGCGGACAATCCTACGAGCAGTACTTC.

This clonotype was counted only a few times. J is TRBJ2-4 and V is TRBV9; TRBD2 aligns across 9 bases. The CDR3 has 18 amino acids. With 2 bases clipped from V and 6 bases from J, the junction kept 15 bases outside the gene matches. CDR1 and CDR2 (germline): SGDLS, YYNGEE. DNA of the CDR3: TGTGCCAGCAGCGTCGGGACTAGCTCCTTAGGGGGTGGAAACATTCAGTACTTC. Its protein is CASSVGTSSLGGGNIQYF.

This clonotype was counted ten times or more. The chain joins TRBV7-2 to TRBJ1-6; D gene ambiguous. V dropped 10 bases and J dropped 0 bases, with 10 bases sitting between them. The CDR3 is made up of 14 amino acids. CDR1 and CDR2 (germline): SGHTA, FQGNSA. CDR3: CAIDGISYNSPLHF. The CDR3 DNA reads TGTGCCATCGATGGGATCTCCTATAATTCACCCCTCCACTTT.

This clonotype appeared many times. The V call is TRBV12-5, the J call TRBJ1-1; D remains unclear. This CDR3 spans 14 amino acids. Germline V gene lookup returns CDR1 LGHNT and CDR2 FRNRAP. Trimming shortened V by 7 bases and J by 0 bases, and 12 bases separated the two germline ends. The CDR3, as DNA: TGTGCTAGTGCCCCTAGCACTGTGAACACTGAAGCTTTCTTT. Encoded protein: CASAPSTVNTEAFF.

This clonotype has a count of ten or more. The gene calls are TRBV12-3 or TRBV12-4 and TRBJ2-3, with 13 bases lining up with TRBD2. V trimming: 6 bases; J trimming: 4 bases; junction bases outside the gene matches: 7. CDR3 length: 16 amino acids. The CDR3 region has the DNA TGTGCCAGCAGCCCACCTGGACTAGCGGGAGCAGATACGCAGTATTTT. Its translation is CASSPPGLAGADTQYF.

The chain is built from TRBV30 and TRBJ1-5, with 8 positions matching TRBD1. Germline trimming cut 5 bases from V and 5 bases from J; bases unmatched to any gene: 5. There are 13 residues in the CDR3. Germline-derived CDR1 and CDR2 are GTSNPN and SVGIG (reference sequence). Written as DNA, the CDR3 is TGTGCCTGGGGGCAGGGGGCGGATCAGCCCCAGCATTTT. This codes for CAWGQGADQPQHF.

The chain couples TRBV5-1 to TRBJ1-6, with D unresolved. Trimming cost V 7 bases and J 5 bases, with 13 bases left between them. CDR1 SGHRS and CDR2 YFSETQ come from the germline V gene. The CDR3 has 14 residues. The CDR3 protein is CASRRVDDNSPLHF. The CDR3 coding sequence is TGCGCCAGCCGGCGGGTAGACGATAATTCACCCCTCCACTTT.

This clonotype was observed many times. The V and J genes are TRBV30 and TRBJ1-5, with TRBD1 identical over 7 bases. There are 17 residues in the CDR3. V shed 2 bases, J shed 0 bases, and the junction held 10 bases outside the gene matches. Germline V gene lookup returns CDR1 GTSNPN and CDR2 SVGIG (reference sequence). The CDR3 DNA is TGTGCCTGGAGTCGTAGACAGGGCGCGGATAGCAATCAGCCCCAGCATTTT. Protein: CAWSRRQGADSNQPQHF.

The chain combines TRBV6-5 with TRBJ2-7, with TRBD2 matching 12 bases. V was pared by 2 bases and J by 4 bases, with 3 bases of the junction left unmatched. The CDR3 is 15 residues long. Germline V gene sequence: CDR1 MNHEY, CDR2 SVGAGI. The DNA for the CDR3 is TGTGCCAGCAGTTACATCGGGACTAGCGGGTACGAGCAGTACTTC. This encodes CASSYIGTSGYEQYF.

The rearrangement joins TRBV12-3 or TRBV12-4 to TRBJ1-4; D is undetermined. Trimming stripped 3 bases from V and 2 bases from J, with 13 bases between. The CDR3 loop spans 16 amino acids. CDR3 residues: CASSFGPGGTNEKLFF. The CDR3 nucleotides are TGTGCCAGCAGTTTTGGGCCTGGAGGGACTAATGAAAAACTGTTTTTT.

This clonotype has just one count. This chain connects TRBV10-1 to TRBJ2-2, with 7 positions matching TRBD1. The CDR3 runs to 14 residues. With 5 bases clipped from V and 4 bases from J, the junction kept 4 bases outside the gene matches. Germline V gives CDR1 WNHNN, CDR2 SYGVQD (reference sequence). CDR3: CASSNDRATGELFF. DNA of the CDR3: TGCGCCAGCAGTAACGACAGGGCCACCGGGGAGCTGTTTTTT.

The CDR3: CASSKGLAYEQYF. The CDR3 region has the DNA TGTGCCAGTAGTAAGGGCCTCGCCTACGAGCAGTACTTC. V usage is TRBV19 and J usage is TRBJ2-7, with unresolved D. V lost 4 bases, J lost 2 bases, and 9 bases lay in between. This CDR3 region has 13 residues. From germline, CDR1 is LNHDA and CDR2 SQIVND (reference sequence). Supplemented by reference TRBV19 and TRBJ2-7, the full variable domain reads DGGITQSPKYLFRKEGQNVTLSCEQNLNHDAMYWYRQDPGQGLRLIYYSQIVNDFQKGDIAEGYSVSREKKESFPLTVTSAQKNPTAFYLCASSKGLAYEQYFGPGTRLTVT.